Following are 14 T cell receptor beta chains from one sample sequenced in a study of T-cell reconstitution after alpha-beta-depleted transplantation in children. TCRbeta library construction was performed incorporating unique molecular identifiers. TCRdb itself ran the PCR reads through MiXCR, one entry per CDR3 protein. The sample carries roughly 100,000 distinct CDR3 sequences, about 7.5% recorded once. Sequenced here: PBMCs, sampled before TCRalphabeta/CD19-depleted stem cell transplant. The receptors derive from a boy between 2 and 10 years old with acute lymphoblastic leukemia, due to receive a stem cell transplant.

This chain links TRBV2 with TRBJ1-2; D uncertain. V lost 6 bases and J lost 2, with 10 bases in between. Looked up from germline, CDR1 is SNHLY and CDR2 is FYNNEI. There are 13 residues in the CDR3. CDR3 amino acids: CASRDGSNYGYTF. DNA for the CDR3: TGTGCCAGCAGGGACGGATCCAACTATGGCTACACCTTC.

The rearrangement links TRBV9 to TRBJ2-3; 10 positions match TRBD1. After removal of 2 bases from V and 3 bases from J, the junction contained 3 bases not matched to a gene. CDR3 length equals 15 residues. Germline V gene sequence: CDR1 SGDLS, CDR2 YYNGEE. The CDR3 DNA reads as TGTGCCAGCAGCGTCGGACAGGGGGTGACAGATACGCAGTATTTT. Protein product: CASSVGQGVTDTQYF.

The genes are TRBV27 and TRBJ2-3; a possible D gene is TRBD2 (6 bases). V was cut by 1 base and J by 3 bases, with 14 bases left in between. Germline assignment: CDR1 MNHEY and CDR2 SMNVEV (reference sequence). This CDR3 region has 16 residues. This chain's CDR3 is CASSLLAPGRTDTQYF. The CDR3 nucleotides are TGTGCCAGCAGTTTATTAGCCCCGGGGAGGACAGATACGCAGTATTTT.

This clonotype came up many times. The chain is built from TRBV20-1 and TRBJ1-1; D remains ambiguous. With 5 bases removed from V and 4 bases from J, the gap between germline ends came to 14 bases. Germline V CDR1 and CDR2: DFQATT, SNEGSKA (reference sequence). The CDR3 has 13 amino acids. The CDR3 DNA reads as TGCAGTGCTGCCCAGGTGGTTGGCACTGAAGCTTTCTTT. Translating gives CSAAQVVGTEAFF.

This chain joins TRBV6-5 and TRBJ2-5; tentative D call: TRBD2 (6 bases). V lost 4 bases, J lost 7 bases, and 19 bases lay in between. The CDR3 runs to 15 residues. Germline loops: CDR1 MNHEY, CDR2 SVGAGI. The CDR3 DNA reads as TGTGCCAGCAGTTTGGAGGACGGGAGCCGCGGGACCCAGTACTTC. Its translation is CASSLEDGSRGTQYF.

There are many counts of this clonotype. The rearrangement joins TRBV1 to TRBJ2-7; the D call in the table, TRBD1, was not verified against the DNA. TRBV1 is noted as a pseudogene. The CDR3 spans 17 residues. CDR3 in DNA: TGCACCAGCAGCCAAGATCAGCAGGCGGCCATTTCCTACGAGCAGTACTTC. Protein product: CTSSQDQQAAISYEQYF.

This clonotype was counted many times. V usage is TRBV20-1 and J usage is TRBJ1-1; D possibly corresponds to TRBD1 (5 bases). Germline V lookup: CDR1 DFQATT, CDR2 SNEGSKA (reference sequence). CDR3 length: 13 residues. The V and J ends lost 4 bases and 1 base respectively, with 10 bases between them. CDR3 sequence (DNA): TGCAGTGCTACCAGGGAAACGAACACTGAAGCTTTCTTT. This encodes CSATRETNTEAFF.

The sample holds many counts of this clonotype. V and J are TRBV11-2 and TRBJ1-2, with 8 bases fitting TRBD1. Germline lookup yields CDR1 SGHAT and CDR2 FQNNGV. Unmatched junction bases numbered 5, after V lost 0 bases and J lost 5 bases. The CDR3 is 15 residues long. CDR3 in DNA: TGTGCCAGCAGCTTAGAGACAGGGGCGCGGTATGGCTACACCTTC. Encoded protein: CASSLETGARYGYTF.

This clonotype has ten or more counts. The chain has TRBV7-9 and TRBJ2-1; no definite D call. The CDR3 has 14 residues. Trimming left V 1 base short and J 6 bases short, with 10 bases between. Germline CDR1 is SEHNR and CDR2 is FQNEAQ (reference sequence). CDR3 in DNA: TGTGCCAGCAGCTTAGTCGGTCTAGTCAATGAGCAGTTCTTC. Its protein product is CASSLVGLVNEQFF.

This clonotype was seen more than once but under ten times. The V call is TRBV4-3, the J call TRBJ1-5; unclear D gene. The ends were cut back, 0 bases at V and 7 bases at J, with 7 bases in the middle. Germline loops: CDR1 LGHNA, CDR2 YSLEER. The length of the CDR3 is 13 residues. CDR3 residues: CASSQDLGQPQHF. CDR3 nucleotide sequence: TGCGCCAGCAGCCAAGATCTCGGACAGCCCCAGCATTTT.

This clonotype was observed at least ten times. The chain combines TRBV12-3 or TRBV12-4 with TRBJ1-1; 8 bases map to TRBD1. V shed 8 bases and J 1 base; nucleotides not matched to a gene: 6. This CDR3 is 14 amino acids long. The CDR3: CASGKDRENTEAFF. The DNA for the CDR3 is TGTGCCAGCGGAAAGGACAGGGAGAACACTGAAGCTTTCTTT.

This clonotype was observed a handful of times. The rearrangement links TRBV15 to TRBJ2-2; D could derive from TRBD1 or TRBD2 (5 bases each). This CDR3 comprises 17 residues. Germline CDR1 and CDR2: LNHNV and YYDKDF (reference sequence). Trimming took 1 base from V and 4 from J, leaving 16 bases between them. The CDR3 sequence is CATSRVGLRGTTGELFF. The CDR3 coding sequence is TGTGCCACCAGCAGAGTAGGGTTGAGGGGAACCACCGGGGAGCTGTTTTTT.

This clonotype was seen a few times. The chain uses TRBV20-1 and TRBJ1-4, with 9 nucleotides matching TRBD1. This CDR3 region has 14 residues. Germline V lookup: CDR1 DFQATT, CDR2 SNEGSKA (reference sequence). J gave up 7 bases and V 6 bases, and 9 bases lay outside the gene matches. The CDR3, as DNA: TGCAGTGCCAGCCGGACAGGGGCAGGTGAAAAACTGTTTTTT. Its translation is CSASRTGAGEKLFF.

This clonotype was recorded at least ten times. V gene TRBV21-1 combines with J gene TRBJ2-1; the table's D call, TRBD1, was not checked against the DNA. TRBV21-1 is annotated as a pseudogene. The CDR3 length is 16 residues. CDR3 amino acids: CASSKEPGQEASEQFF. Written as DNA, the CDR3 is TGTGCCAGCAGCAAAGAGCCGGGACAGGAGGCGAGTGAGCAGTTCTTC.